The 21 T cell receptor beta chains below were found in one sample sequenced in a study of OX40 agonist ivuxolimab in advanced cancers. Libraries were prepared by immunoSEQ multiplex PCR; TCRdb keeps only in-frame clonotypes and omits some of them. The repertoire holds about 88,000 clones, with about 86% as singletons. This specimen consisted of CD4+ or CD8+ T cells sorted from blood, obtained in a trial of the OX40 agonist ivuxolimab. The receptors come from an adult with an advanced solid tumor such as melanoma, head and neck, liver or kidney cancer.

This chain joins TRBV6-1 and TRBJ1-1, with D unresolved. Germline V CDR1 and CDR2: MNHNS, SASEGT. This CDR3 contains 14 residues. Trimming took off 9 bases at V and 6 bases at J, with 20 bases between the two ends. The CDR3 is CASRAITAGAEAFF. The CDR3 DNA follows: TGTGCCAGTCGGGCTATAACGGCGGGCGCTGAAGCTTTCTTT.

This chain connects TRBV20-1 to TRBJ2-1; D remains unclear. Per germline, CDR1 DFQATT and CDR2 SNEGSKA (reference sequence). Trimming shortened V by 6 bases and J by 7 bases, and 10 bases separated the two germline ends. CDR3 length: 11 amino acids. The CDR3 DNA sequence: TGCAGTGCCGCGCATAGAAATGAGCAGTTCTTC. It translates to CSAAHRNEQFF.

This chain connects TRBV7-2 to TRBJ2-7; D is ambiguous. V dropped 4 bases and J dropped 6 bases, with 13 bases sitting between them. Germline V gene sequence: CDR1 SGHTA, CDR2 FQGNSA. CDR3 size: 13 residues. CDR3 coding DNA: TGTGCCAGCAGCTCCTTTGTTCCTCTCGAGCAGTACTTC. Translation gives CASSSFVPLEQYF.

The chain joins TRBV9 to TRBJ2-2, with 7 bases identical to TRBD1. Germline loops: CDR1 SGDLS, CDR2 YYNGEE. This CDR3 is 14 amino acids long. The J segment lost 5 bases and the V segment lost 4 bases, leaving 5 bases of the junction unmatched. The CDR3 region is CASSFTGETGELFF. The DNA for the CDR3 is TGTGCCAGCAGCTTCACAGGGGAAACCGGGGAGCTGTTTTTT.

This clone has a count of ten or more. This chain links TRBV5-4 with TRBJ1-1, with D tentatively TRBD1 (6 bases). The germline V gene encodes CDR1 SGHNT and CDR2 YYREEE (reference sequence). With 4 bases removed from V and 6 bases from J, the gap between germline ends came to 16 bases. This CDR3 has 14 residues. The CDR3 is CASSKRQEIAEAFF. CDR3 coding DNA: TGTGCCAGCAGCAAGCGACAGGAAATCGCTGAAGCTTTCTTT.

Remarks on this clone: A junction end diverges from the germline sequence, so it may reflect a read error. The chain recombines TRBV11-2 with TRBJ1-1, with D possibly being TRBD1 (5 bases). CDR3 length: 14 residues. Germline V gives CDR1 SGHAT, CDR2 FQNNGV. The CDR3 reads CAGSLQGLNTEAFF. The CDR3 DNA sequence: TGTGCCGGCAGCTTGCAGGGCTTGAACACTGAAGCTTTCTTT. Drawing the rest from reference TRBV11-2 and TRBJ1-1, the complete variable domain is EAGVAQSPRYKIIEKRQSVAFWCNPISGHATLYWYQQILGQGPKLLIQFQNNGVVDDSQLPKDRFSAERLKGVDSTLKIQPAKLEDSAVYLCAGSLQGLNTEAFFGQGTRLTVV.

There are a few counts of this clone. V and J are TRBV19 and TRBJ1-6; 9 positions agree with TRBD1. The V segment lost 8 bases and the J segment 7 bases; nucleotides outside the gene matches: 3. CDR1 is LNHDA and CDR2 is SQIVND in the germline V gene (reference sequence). The CDR3 is made up of 13 amino acids. Here the CDR3 DNA reads TGTGCCAGTGCGACAGGGGGGAATTCACCCCTCCACTTT. Amino acid sequence: CASATGGNSPLHF.

The CDR3 DNA reads TGTGCCTGGACCGAGGGGCGGGATACGCAGTATTTT. It yields the protein CAWTEGRDTQYF. This chain joins TRBV30 and TRBJ2-3; D possibly matches TRBD1 or TRBD2 (5 bases each). Germline lookup yields CDR1 GTSNPN and CDR2 SVGIG (reference sequence). The CDR3 is 12 amino acids. The germline V and J ends were trimmed by 4 bases and 6 bases, with 11 bases remaining between them. Full variable domain (missing parts from reference TRBV30 and TRBJ2-3): SQTIHQWPATLVQPVGSPLSLECTVEGTSNPNLYWYRQAAGRGLQLLFYSVGIGQISSEVPQNLSASRPQDRQFILSSKKLLLSDSGFYLCAWTEGRDTQYFGPGTRLTVL.

This clone showed up just once. CDR3 in DNA: TGTGCCAGCAGCGTAGGGCAACTCGGCACAGATACGCAGTATTTT. Amino acids: CASSVGQLGTDTQYF. The chain couples TRBV9 to TRBJ2-3; D not certain. The CDR3 sequence is 15 residues long. The germline V and J ends were trimmed by 0 bases and 1 base, with 9 bases remaining between them. Germline assignment: CDR1 SGDLS and CDR2 YYNGEE.

The chain couples TRBV7-2 to TRBJ2-2; 9 nucleotides agree with TRBD2. V shed 4 bases and J 8 bases; nucleotides not matched to a gene: 8. The germline V gene has CDR1 SGHTA and CDR2 FQGNSA. The CDR3 runs 15 residues. CDR3 sequence: CASSWDSGSSGELFF. The CDR3 region has the DNA TGTGCCAGCAGCTGGGATAGCGGGAGCAGTGGGGAGCTGTTTTTT.

The chain joins TRBV4-3 to TRBJ1-4, with D tentatively TRBD1 (6 bases). The CDR3 spans 14 residues. Germline V lookup: CDR1 LGHNA, CDR2 YSLEER. Deletions cut 0 bases from V and 6 bases from J, with 8 bases between. This CDR3 is CASSQDRGYEKLFF. The CDR3 DNA is TGCGCCAGCAGCCAAGACAGGGGTTATGAAAAACTGTTTTTT.

V and J are TRBV29-1 and TRBJ2-1; possibly TRBD1 for D (6 bases). Per germline, CDR1 SQVTM and CDR2 ANQGSEA. Trimming stripped 7 bases from V and 4 bases from J, with 8 bases between. The CDR3 runs to 11 residues. CDR3 sequence (DNA): TGCAGCGGGACAGCGTACAATGAGCAGTTCTTC. Protein product: CSGTAYNEQFF.

The chain combines TRBV7-8 with TRBJ2-2; D possibly corresponds to TRBD1 (5 bases). The CDR3 extends over 14 amino acids. With 4 bases removed from V and 8 bases from J, the gap between germline ends came to 14 bases. Germline V lookup: CDR1 SGHVS, CDR2 FQNEAQ. The DNA for the CDR3 is TGTGCCAGCAGCTGGGTGGGGCCCCCAGGGGAGCTGTTTTTT. Translation gives CASSWVGPPGELFF.

V is TRBV18 and J is TRBJ2-5; 8 bases are shared with TRBD1. CDR3 length equals 18 residues. The V gene end was trimmed by 1 base and the J gene end by 5 bases; junction bases not matched to a gene: 15. CDR1 is KGHSH, CDR2 LQKENI, per germline. CDR3 region: CASSPLGQGTPPGETQYF. The CDR3, as DNA: TGTGCCAGCTCACCACTCGGACAGGGAACCCCTCCTGGGGAGACCCAGTACTTC. The full variable domain, completed using reference TRBV18 and TRBJ2-5, is NAGVMQNPRHLVRRRGQEARLRCSPMKGHSHVYWYRQLPEEGLKFMVYLQKENIIDESGMPKERFSAEFPKEGPSILRIQQVVRGDSAAYFCASSPLGQGTPPGETQYFGPGTRLLVL.

The rearrangement uses TRBV5-8 and TRBJ1-6; TRBD1 matches at 8 bases. This CDR3 has 15 amino acids. V gave up 2 bases and J gave up 4 bases; unmatched junction bases: 2. Looked up from germline, CDR1 is SGHTS and CDR2 is YDEGEE. The CDR3 region is CASSLGTGYNSPLHF. CDR3 in DNA: TGTGCCAGCAGCTTAGGGACAGGTTATAATTCACCCCTCCACTTT.

This clone occurred a few times. The CDR3 sequence: CAWSPDWGNQPQHF. The DNA for the CDR3 is TGTGCCTGGAGTCCGGACTGGGGGAATCAGCCCCAGCATTTT. The chain couples TRBV30 to TRBJ1-5; perhaps TRBD1 as D (5 bases). The V and J ends lost 2 bases and 4 bases respectively, with 12 bases between them. The CDR3 runs to 14 residues. Looked up from germline, CDR1 is GTSNPN and CDR2 is SVGIG (reference sequence).

This clone was observed a single time. This chain links TRBV7-2 with TRBJ2-1; the match to TRBD2 covers 12 bases. The germline V gene encodes CDR1 SGHTA and CDR2 FQGNSA. CDR3 size: 17 residues. The ends lost 5 bases at V and 2 bases at J; junction bases unmatched: 7. The CDR3 protein is CASSPSTSGSTYNEQFF. The CDR3 DNA follows: TGTGCCAGCAGCCCTTCGACTAGCGGGAGTACCTACAATGAGCAGTTCTTC. The whole variable domain, filled in from reference TRBV7-2 and TRBJ2-1, reads GAGVSQSPSNKVTEKGKDVELRCDPISGHTALYWYRQSLGQGLEFLIYFQGNSAPDKSGLPSDRFSAERTGGSVSTLTIQRTQQEDSAVYLCASSPSTSGSTYNEQFFGPGTRLTVL.

The chain uses TRBV11-2 and TRBJ1-2; 7 nucleotides agree with TRBD1. The CDR3 runs to 18 residues. The trim removed 1 base at V and 5 bases at J, leaving 16 bases unmatched. In germline, CDR1 is SGHAT, CDR2 FQNNGV. The CDR3 here is CASSLARDSNPGGYGYTF. In DNA, the CDR3 is TGTGCCAGCAGCTTAGCTCGGGACAGCAACCCCGGAGGGTATGGCTACACCTTC.

The chain combines TRBV6-5 with TRBJ1-4; 10 nucleotides align to TRBD1. V lost 4 bases, J lost 7 bases, and 6 bases stayed unmatched. The V gene's germline CDR1 is MNHEY and CDR2 SVGAGI. This CDR3 has 15 residues. CDR3 amino acids: CASSSRQGAGEKLFF. As DNA, the CDR3 is TGTGCCAGCAGTTCACGACAGGGGGCGGGTGAAAAACTGTTTTTT.

The chain is built from TRBV6-6 and TRBJ1-5, with TRBD1 identical over 9 bases. The CDR3 loop spans 15 amino acids. CDR1 and CDR2 from the germline V gene are MNHNY and SVGAGI (reference sequence). V lost 6 bases, J lost 7 bases, and 10 bases stayed unmatched. In DNA form, the CDR3 reads TGTGCCAGCAGGGGACAGGACAGGGGCGACCAGCCCCAGCATTTT. Protein sequence: CASRGQDRGDQPQHF.

This clone was picked up one time. The chain combines TRBV7-2 with TRBJ1-2; D unclear. Germline V gives CDR1 SGHTA, CDR2 FQGNSA. This CDR3 comprises 14 residues. The V and J ends lost 2 bases and 5 bases respectively, with 12 bases between them. CDR3 region: CASSLTSSGYGYTF. In nucleotides, the CDR3 is TGTGCCAGCAGCTTAACCTCTAGCGGGTATGGCTACACCTTC.